The 29 T cell receptor beta chains in this list originate from one sample, sequenced in a study of CD8 T cells in Susac syndrome. With random hexamers, 0.5 to 1 ug RNA was reverse transcribed. TCRdb re-derived calls from the immunoSEQ multiplex PCR reads in MiXCR, one entry per CDR3 protein. Of 150,000 to 200,000 distinct CDR3 sequences listed, 85% to 95% are singletons. Sequencing input: CD8+ T cells from PBMCs. The receptors stem from a human donor with Susac syndrome.

The rearrangement joins TRBV29-1 to TRBJ2-2, with 10 bases aligning to TRBD2. Per the germline V gene, CDR1 is SQVTM and CDR2 is ANQGSEA. Trimming cost V 5 bases and J 2 bases; bases outside gene matches: 11. The CDR3 runs to 17 residues. CDR3: CSVCLAGERINTGELFF. DNA for the CDR3: TGCAGCGTTTGCCTAGCGGGAGAGAGGATCAACACCGGGGAGCTGTTTTTT.

The rearrangement links TRBV13 to TRBJ2-7, with TRBD1 identical over 11 bases. The CDR3 has 13 amino acids. Losses at the gene ends were 0 bases for V and 10 bases for J; bases not matched to a gene: 2. Germline V gene data show CDR1 as PRHDT and CDR2 as FYEKMQ (reference sequence). The CDR3 coding sequence is TGTGCCAGCAGCTTAGGGGACAGGGGGCTTCAGTACTTC. This codes for CASSLGDRGLQYF.

The V gene is TRBV30, the J gene TRBJ1-5, with D possibly being TRBD1 (6 bases). The germline CDR1 and CDR2 sequences are GTSNPN and SVGIG (reference sequence). The V end lost 2 bases, the J end lost 4 bases, and 12 bases lay between the germline ends. The CDR3 sequence is 14 residues long. The CDR3 loop reads CAWSPTQGNQPQHF. The CDR3 DNA is TGTGCCTGGAGTCCGACGCAGGGGAATCAGCCCCAGCATTTT.

The CDR3 region has the DNA TGCAGTGCTGTCCGGGACTATGGGTCCTACGAGCAGTACTTC. This encodes CSAVRDYGSYEQYF. The chain carries TRBV20-1 and TRBJ2-7, with 7 nucleotides matching TRBD2. Trimming took 5 bases from V and 1 from J; bases not matched to a gene: 8. Per the germline V gene, CDR1 is DFQATT and CDR2 is SNEGSKA (reference sequence). This CDR3 has 14 residues.

The CDR3 region is CSARDHRVGSYEQYF. The DNA for the CDR3 is TGCAGTGCTAGAGATCACAGGGTGGGCTCCTACGAGCAGTACTTC. The J gene is TRBJ2-7, the V gene TRBV20-1; a weak D match, TRBD1 (6 bases). CDR1 and CDR2 (germline): DFQATT, SNEGSKA (reference sequence). V was shortened by 0 bases and J by 0 bases, with 12 bases between the two germline ends. This CDR3 is built from 15 residues.

This chain connects TRBV19 to TRBJ2-1, with 9 nucleotides matching TRBD2. From germline, CDR1 is LNHDA and CDR2 SQIVND (reference sequence). V lost 6 bases, J lost 2 bases, and 8 bases stayed unmatched. This CDR3 comprises 16 residues. CDR3 sequence reads: CASRPVAGATYNEQFF. In DNA form, the CDR3 reads TGTGCCAGTAGACCCGTAGCGGGGGCCACCTACAATGAGCAGTTCTTC. Complete variable domain (other parts from reference TRBV19 and TRBJ2-1): DGGITQSPKYLFRKEGQNVTLSCEQNLNHDAMYWYRQDPGQGLRLIYYSQIVNDFQKGDIAEGYSVSREKKESFPLTVTSAQKNPTAFYLCASRPVAGATYNEQFFGPGTRLTVL.

This chain connects TRBV5-4 to TRBJ1-4; 7 bases match TRBD1. This CDR3 has 16 residues. Per the germline V gene, CDR1 is SGHNT and CDR2 is YYREEE (reference sequence). With 0 bases clipped from V and 2 bases from J, the junction kept 4 bases outside the gene matches. Here the CDR3 reads CASSLDRGSTNEKLFF. The CDR3 nucleotides read TGTGCCAGCAGCTTGGACAGGGGTTCCACTAATGAAAAACTGTTTTTT.

The J gene is TRBJ2-5, the V gene TRBV28, with 10 nucleotides matching TRBD2. The junction had 5 bases not matched to a gene; V was cut back by 3 bases and J by 4 bases. The CDR3 loop spans 15 amino acids. The V gene's germline CDR1 is MDHEN and CDR2 SYDVKM. This CDR3 reads CASSLRAGGGETQYF. The CDR3 DNA sequence: TGTGCCAGCAGTTTGAGAGCGGGAGGGGGAGAGACCCAGTACTTC.

The gene calls are TRBV18 and TRBJ1-1; the match to TRBD1 covers 7 bases. CDR3 length equals 13 residues. V gave up 3 bases and J gave up 10 bases; unmatched junction bases: 8. Germline lookup yields CDR1 KGHSH and CDR2 LQKENI. CDR3 DNA sequence: TGTGCCAGCTCACCTGGGACAGACTTAATAGCTTTCTTT. Its protein is CASSPGTDLIAFF.

The chain couples TRBV3-1 to TRBJ2-7; a weak D match, TRBD2 (6 bases). V was shortened by 1 base and J by 2 bases, with 9 bases between the two germline ends. This CDR3 comprises 14 residues. CDR1 LGHDT and CDR2 YNNKEL come from the germline V gene (reference sequence). CDR3 sequence reads: CASSQGSGPYEQYF. The CDR3 DNA reads as TGTGCCAGCAGCCAAGGTAGCGGACCCTACGAGCAGTACTTC.

The chain couples TRBV27 to TRBJ1-1; D is uncertain. V lost 0 bases to trimming and J lost 5 bases, with 10 bases between them. Germline loops: CDR1 MNHEY, CDR2 SMNVEV (reference sequence). CDR3 length: 14 amino acids. In DNA, the CDR3 is TGTGCCAGCAGTTTATCCCCTTTGGTTACTGAAGCTTTCTTT. Encoded protein: CASSLSPLVTEAFF.

The chain uses TRBV5-1 and TRBJ2-2; D remains ambiguous. V was cut by 4 bases and J by 2 bases, with 12 bases left in between. This CDR3 region has 15 residues. Per the germline V gene, CDR1 is SGHRS and CDR2 is YFSETQ. CDR3 DNA sequence: TGCGCCAGCAGCCCCCCGGCAGAAAACACCGGGGAGCTGTTTTTT. Its protein is CASSPPAENTGELFF.

The gene calls are TRBV7-9 and TRBJ2-7, with D possibly TRBD1 on 5 matching bases. V was shortened by 4 bases and J by 4 bases, with 8 bases between the two germline ends. The CDR3 extends over 12 amino acids. The germline gives CDR1 SEHNR, CDR2 FQNEAQ (reference sequence). DNA of the CDR3: TGTGCCAGCAGCTCGACAGAGTACGAGCAGTACTTC. Translation: CASSSTEYEQYF.

The chain uses TRBV13 and TRBJ2-7; D might be TRBD1 (7 bases). Germline values: CDR1 PRHDT, CDR2 FYEKMQ (reference sequence). The CDR3 has 13 amino acids. Trimming stripped 5 bases from V and 7 bases from J, with 15 bases between. CDR3 sequence: CASSPRQGGEQYF. The CDR3 DNA reads as TGTGCCAGCAGCCCCCGACAGGGAGGTGAGCAGTACTTC.

This rearrangement joins TRBV30 to TRBJ1-2; TRBD1 matches at 9 bases. The CDR3 loop spans 13 amino acids. V lost 5 bases, J lost 8 bases, and 9 bases stayed unmatched. Germline CDR1 GTSNPN, CDR2 SVGIG (reference sequence). As DNA, the CDR3 is TGTGCCTGGGCGGTGGACAGGGGAAACGGCTACACCTTC. It encodes CAWAVDRGNGYTF.

The gene calls are TRBV20-1 and TRBJ2-7; no clear D gene. The CDR3 is made up of 12 amino acids. Trimming left V 1 base short and J 2 bases short, with 6 bases between. CDR1 is DFQATT, CDR2 SNEGSKA, per germline (reference sequence). This CDR3 is CSARGPAYEQYF. CDR3 bases: TGCAGTGCTAGAGGGCCGGCCTACGAGCAGTACTTC.

V is TRBV28 and J is TRBJ2-7; 8 bases line up with TRBD2. The trim removed 1 base at V and 3 bases at J, leaving 5 bases unmatched. This CDR3 has 15 residues. Germline V gene data show CDR1 as MDHEN and CDR2 as SYDVKM. The CDR3 DNA reads TGTGCCAGCAGTTTATCGGGACTAGGAAGCTACGAGCAGTACTTC. Translated: CASSLSGLGSYEQYF.

V and J are TRBV5-1 and TRBJ2-2; no clear D. CDR3 length equals 16 residues. V dropped 0 bases and J dropped 1 base, with 10 bases sitting between them. Germline values: CDR1 SGHRS, CDR2 YFSETQ. CDR3 in amino acids: CASSLVVVQNTGELFF. The CDR3 DNA reads as TGCGCCAGCAGCTTGGTGGTAGTTCAGAACACCGGGGAGCTGTTTTTT.

This chain links TRBV19 with TRBJ1-5; unclear D gene. CDR3 length: 12 residues. V dropped 4 bases and J dropped 7 bases, with 8 bases sitting between them. Germline lookup yields CDR1 LNHDA and CDR2 SQIVND (reference sequence). DNA of the CDR3: TGTGCCAGTAGTAGCGTGTGGCAGCCCCAGCATTTT. As protein: CASSSVWQPQHF. The variable domain in full, with the rest retrieved from reference TRBV19 and TRBJ1-5, is DGGITQSPKYLFRKEGQNVTLSCEQNLNHDAMYWYRQDPGQGLRLIYYSQIVNDFQKGDIAEGYSVSREKKESFPLTVTSAQKNPTAFYLCASSSVWQPQHFGDGTRLSIL.

This chain links TRBV18 with TRBJ1-1, with a tentative D call TRBD1 (5 bases). CDR1 is KGHSH, CDR2 LQKENI, per germline. This CDR3 contains 15 residues. The germline V and J ends were trimmed by 2 bases and 1 base, with 11 bases remaining between them. CDR3 loop: CASSPGQGWNTEAFF. The CDR3 region has the DNA TGTGCCAGCTCACCAGGGCAGGGTTGGAACACTGAAGCTTTCTTT. The entire variable domain, with the rest obtained from reference TRBV18 and TRBJ1-1, is as follows: NAGVMQNPRHLVRRRGQEARLRCSPMKGHSHVYWYRQLPEEGLKFMVYLQKENIIDESGMPKERFSAEFPKEGPSILRIQQVVRGDSAAYFCASSPGQGWNTEAFFGQGTRLTVV.

V and J are TRBV30 and TRBJ1-1; 9 positions match TRBD1. Germline V lookup: CDR1 GTSNPN, CDR2 SVGIG (reference sequence). The CDR3 is 14 residues long. After removal of 2 bases from V and 4 bases from J, the junction contained 5 bases not matched to a gene. The CDR3 region is CAWSLGQGSTEAFF. The CDR3 DNA reads TGTGCCTGGAGTCTAGGACAGGGGAGCACTGAAGCTTTCTTT.

The rearrangement joins TRBV20-1 to TRBJ2-1; 10 bases match TRBD2. V dropped 1 base and J dropped 2; count of bases not matched to a gene: 2. Looked up from germline, CDR1 is DFQATT and CDR2 is SNEGSKA (reference sequence). This CDR3 region has 15 residues. The CDR3 protein is CSARVLAGTYNEQFF. The CDR3 DNA is TGCAGTGCTAGAGTACTAGCGGGGACCTACAATGAGCAGTTCTTC.

V is TRBV11-2 and J is TRBJ2-3; D is tentatively TRBD1 or TRBD2 (5 bases each). Germline V gene lookup returns CDR1 SGHAT and CDR2 FQNNGV. V was cut by 0 bases and J by 0 bases, with 7 bases left in between. The CDR3 is made up of 15 amino acids. The DNA of the CDR3 is TGTGCCAGCAGCTTAGAGGGACGGAGCACAGATACGCAGTATTTT. Its translation is CASSLEGRSTDTQYF. Using reference TRBV11-2 and TRBJ2-3 for the parts outside the CDR3, the full variable domain is EAGVAQSPRYKIIEKRQSVAFWCNPISGHATLYWYQQILGQGPKLLIQFQNNGVVDDSQLPKDRFSAERLKGVDSTLKIQPAKLEDSAVYLCASSLEGRSTDTQYFGPGTRLTVL.

CDR3 sequence: CAWSVNGYGYTF. The CDR3 DNA reads as TGTGCCTGGAGTGTGAACGGCTATGGCTACACCTTC. J is TRBJ1-2 and V is TRBV30; D is ambiguous. Germline V CDR1 and CDR2: GTSNPN, SVGIG (reference sequence). This CDR3 is 12 amino acids long. The germline V and J ends were trimmed by 0 bases and 4 bases, with 6 bases remaining between them.

The chain employs TRBV3-1 and TRBJ2-7; 7 positions agree with TRBD1. The germline CDR1 and CDR2 sequences are LGHDT and YNNKEL (reference sequence). This CDR3 has 16 residues. J lost 3 bases, V lost 0 bases, and 8 bases had no gene match. The CDR3 reads CASSQDKTGWDYEQYF. CDR3 bases: TGTGCCAGCAGCCAAGACAAGACAGGGTGGGACTACGAGCAGTACTTC.

The chain uses TRBV2 and TRBJ2-7; TRBD1 is a possible D gene (5 bases). The germline V gene encodes CDR1 SNHLY and CDR2 FYNNEI. V was pared by 4 bases and J by 3 bases, with 10 bases between. CDR3 size: 13 residues. The CDR3 reads CASSVQASYEQYF. CDR3 nucleotide sequence: TGTGCCAGCAGTGTACAGGCGAGCTACGAGCAGTACTTC. The full variable domain, rest sourced from reference TRBV2 and TRBJ2-7, is EPEVTQTPSHQVTQMGQEVILRCVPISNHLYFYWYRQILGQKVEFLVSFYNNEISEKSEIFDDQFSVERPDGSNFTLKIRSTKLEDSAMYFCASSVQASYEQYFGPGTRLTVT.

The J gene is TRBJ2-2, the V gene TRBV15; maybe TRBD1 (6 bases). The CDR3 contains 14 residues. The V gene lost 7 bases and the J gene lost 0 bases, with 9 bases spanning the gap. Germline CDR1 reads LNHNV; CDR2 reads YYDKDF (reference sequence). Here the CDR3 DNA reads TGTGCCACCATGCAGGGGCCGAACACCGGGGAGCTGTTTTTT. It is translated as CATMQGPNTGELFF.

V usage is TRBV7-2 and J usage is TRBJ2-3; 11 bases line up with TRBD2. CDR3 length equals 19 residues. V shed 3 bases, J shed 4 bases, and the junction held 15 bases outside the gene matches. Germline assignment: CDR1 SGHTA and CDR2 FQGNSA. CDR3 sequence reads: CASSFPGLAATGSADTQYF. As DNA, the CDR3 is TGTGCCAGCAGCTTCCCGGGACTAGCGGCCACAGGGAGCGCAGATACGCAGTATTTT.

The chain links TRBV13 to TRBJ1-6; no clear D. CDR3 length: 15 amino acids. Per the germline V gene, CDR1 is PRHDT and CDR2 is FYEKMQ (reference sequence). The V end was cut by 0 bases, the J end by 5 bases, with 8 bases between. The CDR3: CASSLGRQNNSPLHF. DNA of the CDR3: TGTGCCAGCAGCTTAGGCCGGCAGAATAATTCACCCCTCCACTTT.